A selection of T cell receptor beta chains follows, all from one sample in a study of cytomegalovirus exposure and HLA in healthy donors. The assay was immunoSEQ multiplex PCR, and TCRdb's table has in-frame clones only and misses some. This sample's table reports around 100,000 clones. Material for sequencing was PBMCs. These receptors all stem from a man aged 35 to 55 in good health and CMV-seropositive. Both conserved end residues are part of each CDR3. Each record gives: J gene, D gene, V gene, CDR3 DNA, CDR3 protein. The D gene is left open where the match is weak.

TRBJ2-7,TRBD1,TRBV28,TGTGCCAGCAGCGAACCGGGACAGGGAATTAGGTCCGAGCAGTACTTC,CASSEPGQGIRSEQYF
TRBJ1-3,TRBD1,TRBV7-9,TGTGCCAGCAGCTTATGGGGGACAGTCGACTCTGGAAACACCATATATTTT,CASSLWGTVDSGNTIYF
TRBJ2-7,TRBD2,TRBV19,TGTGCCAGTAGTACGGCTAGCGGGAGGTTGAGCTCCTACGAGCAGTACTTC,CASSTASGRLSSYEQYF
TRBJ1-4,TRBD1,TRBV28,TGTGCCAGCAGAAGGGGACAGGGCAACGGTGAAAAACTGTTTTTT,CASRRGQGNGEKLFF
TRBJ1-1,TRBD1,TRBV5-1,TGCGCCAGCAGCTTGGACGGACAGGCGAGCACTGAAGCTTTCTTT,CASSLDGQASTEAFF
TRBJ2-1,NA,TRBV28,TGTGCCACCGTAGCGCTCAGATCCTACAATGAGCAGTTCTTC,CATVALRSYNEQFF
TRBJ2-3,TRBD2,TRBV7-3,TGTGCCAGCAGCTTGGGTAGCGGGACCGTCAATACGCAGTATTTT,CASSLGSGTVNTQYF
TRBJ1-1,NA,TRBV27,TGTGCCAGCAGTTTACAGGGGCAGGAAGCTTTCTTT,CASSLQGQEAFF
TRBJ1-1,NA,TRBV28,TGTGCCAGCAGATTCGTACAGGGTTTTTCTGAAGCTTTCTTT,CASRFVQGFSEAFF
TRBJ2-2,NA,TRBV6-4,TGTGCCAGCAGTGTGGGAGCCGGGGAGCTGTTTTTT,CASSVGAGELFF
TRBJ2-3,TRBD2,TRBV30,TGTGCCTGGAGTGCTCCCCCTACTAGCGGACGTTACACAGATACGCAGTATTTT,CAWSAPPTSGRYTDTQYF
TRBJ2-2,TRBD2,TRBV4-2,TGTGCCAGCAGCCAAGATCTTGGGCGGGAGGGCTTCCCCGGGGAGCTGTTTTTT,CASSQDLGREGFPGELFF
TRBJ2-1,NA,TRBV5-1,TGCGCCAGCAGCGTGGAAGGTAGGGGGGGGGTTGATGAGCAGTTCTTC,CASSVEGRGGVDEQFF
TRBJ1-5,TRBD1,TRBV7-9,TGTGCCAGCAGCTCGAACAGGGGAGCCCAGCCCCAGCATTTT,CASSSNRGAQPQHF
TRBJ1-1,NA,TRBV7-2,TGTGCCAGCAGCTTATATCGTAACACTGAAGCTTTCTTT,CASSLYRNTEAFF
TRBJ1-4,NA,TRBV25-1,TGTGCCAGCAGTGAATCGGCAGGGGTGGGAGAAAAACTGTTTTTT,CASSESAGVGEKLFF
TRBJ2-1,NA,TRBV14,TGTGCCAGCAGCCAAGTGCTAGGCTCCTACAATGAGCAGTTCTTC,CASSQVLGSYNEQFF
TRBJ1-2,NA,TRBV5-8,TGTGCCAGCAGCTGGGTTGAAGGGGTCAGGAACTATGGCTACACCTTC,CASSWVEGVRNYGYTF
TRBJ2-3,TRBD1,TRBV14,TGTGCCAGCAGCCCTCTACGGACAGGGACGCAGTATTTT,CASSPLRTGTQYF
TRBJ2-4,TRBD2,TRBV4-1,TGCGCCAGCAGCCAGATAAACTTGGGGGCTAGCGGGAGGGCCCGGATTCAGTACTTC,CASSQINLGASGRARIQYF